The 2 T cell receptor beta chains listed next were all sequenced from one sample in a study of T cells in Graves' hyperthyroidism and ophthalmopathy. Amplified regions were TCR beta CDR3 sequences from RNA transcripts. Carried out on the TCR CDR3, a first-round RT-PCR used the HTBI primer set. From the multiplex PCR reads, TCRdb called clonotypes with MiXCR, one entry per CDR3 protein. This sample carries approximately 620,000 distinct CDR3 sequences, 14% of them seen once, and the ten largest clones take less than 6%. The sequencing sample was made of blood. The receptor set was obtained from a woman in her thirties with Graves' hyperthyroidism that later progressed to Graves' ophthalmopathy.

This clonotype has at least ten counts. The gene calls are TRBV10-3 and TRBJ1-1; 8 nucleotides line up with TRBD1. The CDR3 length is 14 residues. V was clipped by 6 bases and J by 2 bases; unmatched bases: 5. Germline V gene sequence: CDR1 ENHRY, CDR2 SYGVKD. The CDR3 is CAIRDGQGNTEAFF. The CDR3 bases are TGTGCCATCAGGGACGGACAGGGAAACACTGAAGCTTTCTTT.

This clonotype was seen repeatedly, ten times or more. The chain employs TRBV29-1 and TRBJ1-1; D not resolved. Trimming removed 5 bases at V and 1 base at J, with 8 bases between. This CDR3 is built from 12 residues. Germline CDR1 and CDR2: SQVTM and ANQGSEA. In nucleotides, the CDR3 is TGCAGCGTTTCACAGCCGAACACTGAAGCTTTCTTT. It encodes CSVSQPNTEAFF. Complete variable domain (other parts from reference TRBV29-1 and TRBJ1-1): SAVISQKPSRDICQRGTSLTIQCQVDSQVTMMFWYRQQPGQSLTLIATANQGSEATYESGFVIDKFPISRPNLTFSTLTVSNMSPEDSSIYLCSVSQPNTEAFFGQGTRLTVV.